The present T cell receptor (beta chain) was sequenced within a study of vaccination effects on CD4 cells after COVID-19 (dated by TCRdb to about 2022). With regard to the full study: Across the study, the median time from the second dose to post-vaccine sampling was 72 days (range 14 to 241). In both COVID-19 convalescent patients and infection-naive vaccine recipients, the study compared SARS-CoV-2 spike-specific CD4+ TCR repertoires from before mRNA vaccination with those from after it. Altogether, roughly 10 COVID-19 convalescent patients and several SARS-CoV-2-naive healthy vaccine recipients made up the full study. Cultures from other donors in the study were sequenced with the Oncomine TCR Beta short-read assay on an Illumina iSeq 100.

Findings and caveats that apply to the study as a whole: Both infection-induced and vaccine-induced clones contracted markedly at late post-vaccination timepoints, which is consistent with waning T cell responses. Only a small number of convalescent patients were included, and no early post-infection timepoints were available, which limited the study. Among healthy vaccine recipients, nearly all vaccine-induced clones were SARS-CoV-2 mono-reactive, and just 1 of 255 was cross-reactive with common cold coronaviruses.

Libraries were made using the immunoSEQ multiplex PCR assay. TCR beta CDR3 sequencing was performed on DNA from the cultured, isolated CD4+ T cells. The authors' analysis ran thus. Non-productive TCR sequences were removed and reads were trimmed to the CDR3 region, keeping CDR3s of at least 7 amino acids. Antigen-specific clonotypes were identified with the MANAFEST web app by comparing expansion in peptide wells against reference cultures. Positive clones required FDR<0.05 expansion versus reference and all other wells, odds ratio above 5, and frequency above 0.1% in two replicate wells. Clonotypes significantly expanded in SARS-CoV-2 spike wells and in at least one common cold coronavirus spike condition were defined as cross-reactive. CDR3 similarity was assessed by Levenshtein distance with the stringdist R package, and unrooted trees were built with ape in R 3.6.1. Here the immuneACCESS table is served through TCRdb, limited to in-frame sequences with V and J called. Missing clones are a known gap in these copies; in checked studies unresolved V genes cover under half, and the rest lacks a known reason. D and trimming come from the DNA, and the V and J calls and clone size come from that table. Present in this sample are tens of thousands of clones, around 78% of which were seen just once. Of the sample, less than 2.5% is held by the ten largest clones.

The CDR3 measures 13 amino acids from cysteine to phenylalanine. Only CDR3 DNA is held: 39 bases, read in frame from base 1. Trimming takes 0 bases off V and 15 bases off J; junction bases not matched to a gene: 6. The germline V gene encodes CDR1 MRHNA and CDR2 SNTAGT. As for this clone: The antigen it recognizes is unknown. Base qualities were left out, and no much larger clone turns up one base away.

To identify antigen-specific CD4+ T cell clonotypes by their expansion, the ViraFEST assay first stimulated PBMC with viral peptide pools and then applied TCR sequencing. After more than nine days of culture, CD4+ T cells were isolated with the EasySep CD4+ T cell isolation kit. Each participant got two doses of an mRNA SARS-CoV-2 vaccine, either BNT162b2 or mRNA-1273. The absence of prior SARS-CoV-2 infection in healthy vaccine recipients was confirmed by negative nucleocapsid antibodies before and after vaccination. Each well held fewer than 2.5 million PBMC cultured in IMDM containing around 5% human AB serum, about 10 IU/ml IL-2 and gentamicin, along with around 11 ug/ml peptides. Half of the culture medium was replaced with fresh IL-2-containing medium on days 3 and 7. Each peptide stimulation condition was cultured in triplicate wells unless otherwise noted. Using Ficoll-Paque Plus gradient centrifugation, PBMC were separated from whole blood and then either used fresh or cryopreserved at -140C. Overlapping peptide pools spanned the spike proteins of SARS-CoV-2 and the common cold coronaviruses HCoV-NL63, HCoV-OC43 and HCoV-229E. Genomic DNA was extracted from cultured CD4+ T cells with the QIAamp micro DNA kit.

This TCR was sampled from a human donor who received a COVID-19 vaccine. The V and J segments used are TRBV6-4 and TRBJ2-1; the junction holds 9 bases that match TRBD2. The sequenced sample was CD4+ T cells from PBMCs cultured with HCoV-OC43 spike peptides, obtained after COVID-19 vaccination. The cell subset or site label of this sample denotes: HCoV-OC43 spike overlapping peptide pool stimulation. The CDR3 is CASSDSGTSRLFF. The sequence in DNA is TGTGCCAGCAGTGACTCTGGGACTAGCCGTCTGTTCTTC.